The rows below give T cell receptor beta chains drawn from one sample of a study of blood T cell repertoires in COVID-19. Produced via immunoSEQ multiplex PCR; TCRdb's table is partial and in-frame only. This sample has 280,000 or so clones, with about 86% found just once. The sample taken for sequencing was peripheral blood. The receptor source for this set is a woman aged 25 to 39 who had recovered from COVID-19. The CDR3 runs from the conserved cysteine through the conserved F or W. A D gene is named only where the DNA matches it firmly. Size is omitted from some rows. Given values are once, few, many or a class for expanded clones.

CDR3nt,CDR3aa,d_gene,j_gene,abundance,v_gene
TGTGCCAGCAGCGGACAGGGTTCGAACACTGAAGCTTTCTTT,CASSGQGSNTEAFF,TRBD1,TRBJ1-1,.,TRBV6-5
TGTGCCTGGAGGGACAGGTTCAGAGAGACCCAGTACTTC,CAWRDRFRETQYF,TRBD1,TRBJ2-5,.,TRBV30
TGTGCCAGCAGTTTACGGCGGGGAGAGGACACTGAAGCTTTCTTT,CASSLRRGEDTEAFF,.,TRBJ1-1,.,TRBV27
TGTGCCAGCAGTACCCTGCGGAATGAGCAGTTCTTC,CASSTLRNEQFF,.,TRBJ2-1,.,TRBV27
TGTGCCAGCAGCGGGTGGGCTGTACCCTACAATGAGCAGTTCTTC,CASSGWAVPYNEQFF,.,TRBJ2-1,.,TRBV5-6
TGTGCCAGCAGTTACTCGGGGCCGTCGGAAGCTTTCTTT,CASSYSGPSEAFF,.,TRBJ1-1,.,TRBV6-2/TRBV6-3
TGTGCCAGCAGTGAACTTAGCCAGGGAGGGTCATTGAACACTGAAGCTTTCTTT,CASSELSQGGSLNTEAFF,.,TRBJ1-1,few,TRBV6-1
TGTGCCAGCAGAACACCAGGGGGCCCGGCTGAAGCTTTCTTT,CASRTPGGPAEAFF,TRBD1,TRBJ1-1,once,TRBV7-2
TGTGCCAGTAGTATTGGGAGACAGGGGAATGGCTACACCTTC,CASSIGRQGNGYTF,TRBD1,TRBJ1-2,.,TRBV19
TGTGCCAGCAGCTTGGATCCCAGCGGGGTTTACTACGAGCAGTACTTC,CASSLDPSGVYYEQYF,TRBD2,TRBJ2-7,.,TRBV5-5
TGCGCCAGCAGCCAAGTCCTCTCGGAAAGGATCGACATGAACACTGAAGCTTTCTTT,CASSQVLSERIDMNTEAFF,.,TRBJ1-1,.,TRBV4-1
TGTGCCAGCAGCTTTGGAGGTGGAAACACCATATATTTT,CASSFGGGNTIYF,.,TRBJ1-3,.,TRBV5-4
TGTGCCAGCAGTTATTGGGAGGGGGAGCAGTTCTTC,CASSYWEGEQFF,TRBD2,TRBJ2-1,.,TRBV6-5
TGTGCCAGCAGCCAGGACACGTTGGGGGATACGCAGTATTTT,CASSQDTLGDTQYF,.,TRBJ2-3,.,TRBV5-4
TGTGCCAGCAGCGACCTTTGGGCCGGGGGCTCCTACGAGCAGTACTTC,CASSDLWAGGSYEQYF,.,TRBJ2-7,few,TRBV7-2
TGTGCCAGTAGTATAGCTGGACAGGCTCGGGGCCTGGATGGCTACACCTTC,CASSIAGQARGLDGYTF,TRBD1,TRBJ1-2,.,TRBV19
TGTGCCAGCAGCCCCGGTTATAGCAATCAGCCCCAGCATTTT,CASSPGYSNQPQHF,.,TRBJ1-5,.,TRBV7-9
TGTGCCAGCAGTTACCTGACAGGACAGTCAGGCTACACCTTC,CASSYLTGQSGYTF,.,TRBJ1-2,.,TRBV6-2/TRBV6-3
TGTGCCAGCAGTACGAGACCCGGTCTTAGCTCACCCCTCCACTTT,CASSTRPGLSSPLHF,.,TRBJ1-6,.,TRBV27
TGTGCCAGCAGTGGGGTAGACAGGGGACAAGAGACCCAGTACTTC,CASSGVDRGQETQYF,TRBD1,TRBJ2-5,.,TRBV6-2/TRBV6-3
TGTGCCAGCAGCCCATATAGCGGGAGCTACGAGCAGTACTTC,CASSPYSGSYEQYF,TRBD2,TRBJ2-7,.,TRBV7-3
TGTGCCAGCAGTACAGGGGGCGCAGGAAACACCATATATTTT,CASSTGGAGNTIYF,TRBD1,TRBJ1-3,.,TRBV6-5
TGTGCCAGCAGGAGACAGGGGGCGGGGGGCTACACCTTC,CASRRQGAGGYTF,TRBD1,TRBJ1-2,.,TRBV12-3/TRBV12-4
TGCGCCAGCAGCCAAGATTATATTTCGACAGCTCATGGGCCCCAGCATTTT,CASSQDYISTAHGPQHF,.,TRBJ1-5,once,TRBV4-1
TGTGCCAGCAGCCAGGCGACAGGGAACACTGAAGCTTTCTTT,CASSQATGNTEAFF,.,TRBJ1-1,.,TRBV3-1/TRBV3-2
TGTGCCAGCTCACCATCCACTGTCTCCTACGAGCAGTACTTC,CASSPSTVSYEQYF,.,TRBJ2-7,.,TRBV18
TGTGCCAGCAGTTCGGGGAACGGCTACACCTTC,CASSSGNGYTF,.,TRBJ1-2,.,TRBV12-3/TRBV12-4
TGTGCCAGCAGCCAAGGGGCCGGCGGGGGACTAGCGGGATCTGATACGCAGTATTTT,CASSQGAGGGLAGSDTQYF,TRBD2,TRBJ2-3,.,TRBV3-1/TRBV3-2
TGTGCCAGCAGCCGACAGGTTGTGGACACTGAAGCTTTCTTT,CASSRQVVDTEAFF,.,TRBJ1-1,.,TRBV6-5
TGTGCCAGCAGCTCGGGACTAGCGGGGGGGCCGTTTGAGACCCAGTACTTC,CASSSGLAGGPFETQYF,TRBD2,TRBJ2-5,.,TRBV11-2
TGTGCCAGCAGTTACTCGCGGGGGGGCTACGAGCAGTACTTC,CASSYSRGGYEQYF,TRBD2,TRBJ2-7,.,TRBV6-5
TGTGCCGCTAAGGAGACAGGGATTTTGACCGGGGAGCTGTTTTTT,CAAKETGILTGELFF,TRBD1,TRBJ2-2,.,TRBV19
TGTGCCAGCAGGCGGGGGGCCGTCCACGAGCAGTACTTC,CASRRGAVHEQYF,TRBD2,TRBJ2-7,.,TRBV6-5
TGTGCCAGCAGAACAGGGGGCGGTCAGCCCCAGCATTTT,CASRTGGGQPQHF,TRBD1,TRBJ1-5,once,TRBV12-3/TRBV12-4
TGTGCCAGCAGCTTCTCCGGGACAGGGCACTCCGAGCAGTACTTC,CASSFSGTGHSEQYF,TRBD1,TRBJ2-7,.,TRBV5-5
TGCAGCGTCCAAGGTCCCTGGGACAGGGAGAAAAATTCACCCCTCCACTTT,CSVQGPWDREKNSPLHF,TRBD1,TRBJ1-6,.,TRBV29-1
TGCGCCAGCAGCCCCTACAACGAGCGGGTCGATGAGCAGTTCTTC,CASSPYNERVDEQFF,.,TRBJ2-1,.,TRBV5-1
TGTGCCAGCAGTGACCTAGCGGGGGGGTCATACAATGAGCAGTTCTTC,CASSDLAGGSYNEQFF,TRBD2,TRBJ2-1,.,TRBV6-1
TGCGCCAGCAGCCATGGGGGGGGAGAGACCCAGTACTTC,CASSHGGGETQYF,TRBD2,TRBJ2-5,.,TRBV5-1
TGTGCCAGCAGTCTAGAACTCAACACTGAAGCTTTCTTT,CASSLELNTEAFF,.,TRBJ1-1,.,TRBV2
TGTGCCAGCACGCTTGGGACAGACTTAGAGCAGTACTTC,CASTLGTDLEQYF,TRBD1,TRBJ2-7,once,TRBV7-9
TGTGCCAGTAGTACGGGGGGACTAGTCCAAGAGACCCAGTACTTC,CASSTGGLVQETQYF,TRBD2,TRBJ2-5,.,TRBV19
TGTGCCAGCAGTTTGGCCGTGGATGGCTACACCTTC,CASSLAVDGYTF,.,TRBJ1-2,.,TRBV28
TGCAGCGTCCCCCTCCGGGAACTATTAGGAGGCTACACCTTC,CSVPLRELLGGYTF,.,TRBJ1-2,.,TRBV29-1
TGTGCCAGCAGCAAAGACCGGACGCGGGACAGGGCCTACGAGCAGTACTTC,CASSKDRTRDRAYEQYF,.,TRBJ2-7,.,TRBV21-1
TGTGCCAGCAGCTTAGGGGCAGGGTCCTCCTACAATGAGCAGTTCTTC,CASSLGAGSSYNEQFF,.,TRBJ2-1,.,TRBV11-2
TGTGCCTGGGGAAGCCCCGGGACAGGGTATCGAATCAACTATGGCTACACCTTC,CAWGSPGTGYRINYGYTF,TRBD1,TRBJ1-2,.,TRBV30
TGCGCCAGCAGCCAAGATTTGGGCGGGGTCCCCTACAATGAGCAGTTCTTC,CASSQDLGGVPYNEQFF,.,TRBJ2-1,.,TRBV4-3
TGTGCCAGCAGTTCGACAGATACGCAGTATTTT,CASSSTDTQYF,.,TRBJ2-3,once,TRBV6-5